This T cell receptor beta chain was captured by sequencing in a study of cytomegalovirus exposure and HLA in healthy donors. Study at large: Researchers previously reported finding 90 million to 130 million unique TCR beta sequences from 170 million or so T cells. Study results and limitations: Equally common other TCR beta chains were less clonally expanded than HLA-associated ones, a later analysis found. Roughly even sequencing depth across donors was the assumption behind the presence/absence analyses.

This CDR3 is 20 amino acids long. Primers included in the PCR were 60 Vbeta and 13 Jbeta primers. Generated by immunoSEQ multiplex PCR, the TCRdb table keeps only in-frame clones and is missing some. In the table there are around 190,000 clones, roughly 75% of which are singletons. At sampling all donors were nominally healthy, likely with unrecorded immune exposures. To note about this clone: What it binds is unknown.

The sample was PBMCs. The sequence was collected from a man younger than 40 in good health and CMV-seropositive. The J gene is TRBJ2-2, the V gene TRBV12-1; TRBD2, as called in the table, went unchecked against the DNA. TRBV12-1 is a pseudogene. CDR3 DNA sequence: TGTGCCAGCAGCTCCATTCTGCGACGGGTCAAACAATCGAACACCGGGGAGCTGTTTTTT. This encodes CASSSILRRVKQSNTGELFF.